This TCR beta chain stems from a study of blood T cell repertoires in COVID-19. The repertoire was sequenced with immunoSEQ multiplex PCR; TCRdb's copy has only in-frame clones and lacks some. This table holds about 150,000 clones, 75% to 90% found once. V was clipped by 6 bases and J by 1 base, with 18 bases between them. The CDR3 length is 16 residues. The germline CDR1 and CDR2 sequences are SGHTA and FQGNSA. The genes are TRBV7-2 and TRBJ2-5; no clear D gene. Specimen: peripheral blood. The receptor comes from a man younger than 35 with COVID-19, enrolled during active disease. CDR3 residues: CASSSPGLWVQETQYF. The CDR3 region has the DNA TGTGCCAGCAGTTCCCCGGGTTTATGGGTCCAAGAGACCCAGTACTTC.